This T cell receptor beta chain emerged from a study of shared clonotypes between healthy human individuals. Study-wide background: There were three CD4 naive, three CD4 memory, two CD8 naive and one CD8 memory plates per donor.

Naive CD8 cells comprised CD45RO-negative, CCR7-positively selected cells, excluding terminally differentiated effector memory CD45RA+ cells. Every one of the donors was a Caucasian adult that lived in Nashville, Tennessee. General observations from the study: Naive subsets typically showed greater estimated richness than memory subsets.

The repertoire was sequenced with immunoSEQ multiplex PCR; TCRdb's copy has only in-frame clones and lacks some. This sample carries roughly 2.1 million clones, 85% to 95% of them seen once, and the ten largest clones take under 2%. Worth noting for this clone: Antigen: not known.

The material sequenced was naive CD8+ T cells from PBMCs. This TCR came from a man aged 18-30 years in good health. Some clones in this sample may be carry-over from other donors' samples.

The CDR3 DNA reads TGTGCCAGCAGCGTAGGGCCTAAGGGACTAGCGAGCTACAATGAGCAGTTCTTC. Translation: CASSVGPKGLASYNEQFF. The J gene is TRBJ2-1, the V gene TRBV9, with 10 positions matching TRBD2. The CDR3 is made up of 18 amino acids. V dropped 0 bases and J dropped 3; count of bases not matched to a gene: 9. Germline CDR1 is SGDLS and CDR2 is YYNGEE. Full variable domain (missing parts from reference TRBV9 and TRBJ2-1): DSGVTQTPKHLITATGQRVTLRCSPRSGDLSVYWYQQSLDQGLQFLIQYYNGEERAKGNILERFSAQQFPDLHSELNLSSLELGDSALYFCASSVGPKGLASYNEQFFGPGTRLTVL.